The 17 T cell receptor beta chains below all came from one sample that was sequenced in a study of siplizumab effects on memory and regulatory T cells. Sequenced by immunoSEQ multiplex PCR; TCRdb stores in-frame clones only, minus some. This sample has some 9,900 clones; 40% to 55% occur once, and the top ten carry 20% to 25%. As described, mixed lymphocyte reaction cells underwent coculture at 37°C for a duration of more than five days. Antigens for these TCRs are unknown. The specimen sequenced was CFSE-low (dividing) CD4+ T cells sorted from an allogeneic mixed lymphocyte reaction. The receptors were sampled from a human donor in good health; the cells came from an allogeneic mixed lymphocyte reaction.

The chain joins TRBV18 to TRBJ2-2, with TRBD1 matching 9 bases. CDR1 and CDR2 (germline): KGHSH, LQKENI. J lost 5 bases, V lost 3 bases, and 16 bases had no gene match. The CDR3 spans 19 residues. CDR3 amino acids: CASSPFTPWGQGTTGELFF. CDR3 coding DNA: TGTGCCAGCTCACCTTTCACACCCTGGGGACAGGGTACAACCGGGGAGCTGTTTTTT.

The chain employs TRBV20-1 and TRBJ2-5; D remains ambiguous. The CDR3 spans 10 residues. Trimming shortened V by 3 bases and J by 8 bases, and 7 bases separated the two germline ends. Germline loops: CDR1 DFQATT, CDR2 SNEGSKA (reference sequence). CDR3 protein: CSARTLTQYF. The CDR3 region has the DNA TGCAGTGCTAGGACCCTAACCCAGTACTTC.

The chain recombines TRBV6-6 with TRBJ1-1; D is unclear. Germline CDR1 reads MNHNY; CDR2 reads SVGAGI (reference sequence). V lost 10 bases to trimming and J lost 6 bases, with 12 bases between them. The CDR3 runs 11 residues. CDR3 residues: CATLRRAEAFF. For the CDR3, the DNA is TGTGCCACCTTGAGACGGGCTGAAGCTTTCTTT.

The table lists this clone with a few counts. This chain connects TRBV23-1 to TRBJ1-3, with TRBD1 as a possible D gene (6 bases). TRBV23-1 is labeled an ORF, and its function is uncertain. The CDR3 covers 16 residues. The V and J ends lost 6 bases and 5 bases respectively, with 20 bases between them. CDR3 nucleotides: TGCGCCAGCAGCAAAGGGTTTCCGACAGGCAGAAACACCATATATTTT. The encoded protein is CASSKGFPTGRNTIYF.

This clone was seen a handful of times. This chain links TRBV6-5 with TRBJ2-1, with 8 bases lining up with TRBD2. CDR3 size: 15 residues. Per the germline V gene, CDR1 is MNHEY and CDR2 is SVGAGI. V lost 7 bases and J lost 6; bases outside the gene matches: 11. This CDR3 reads CASNRGTRESNEQFF. The CDR3 nucleotides are TGTGCCAGCAATCGGGGGACTAGGGAGTCCAATGAGCAGTTCTTC.

This clone has only a few counts. CDR3 sequence (DNA): TGTGCCAGCATCGGGACTAGGGGTTGGAATGAGCAGTTCTTC. Its translation is CASIGTRGWNEQFF. This chain connects TRBV28 to TRBJ2-1, with TRBD2 matching 8 bases. Trimming removed 7 bases from V and 7 bases from J; junction bases left unmatched: 9. The CDR3 sequence is 14 residues long. Germline V lookup: CDR1 MDHEN, CDR2 SYDVKM. The full variable domain, rest sourced from reference TRBV28 and TRBJ2-1, is DVKVTQSSRYLVKRTGEKVFLECVQDMDHENMFWYRQDPGLGLRLIYFSYDVKMKEKGDIPEGYSVSREKKERFSLILESASTNQTSMYLCASIGTRGWNEQFFGPGTRLTVL.

This clone has more than one count but fewer than ten. V and J are TRBV4-1 and TRBJ1-2, with 7 positions matching TRBD1. Germline assignment: CDR1 MGHRA and CDR2 YSYEKL. With 0 bases clipped from V and 6 bases from J, the junction kept 7 bases outside the gene matches. The CDR3 contains 15 residues. The CDR3 nucleotides are TGCGCCAGCAGCCAAGACAGGGGGACAAGAAATGGCTACACCTTC. It specifies CASSQDRGTRNGYTF.

The chain employs TRBV4-1 and TRBJ2-1, with D tentatively TRBD2 (6 bases). V was cut by 3 bases and J by 0 bases, with 15 bases left in between. There are 17 residues in the CDR3. CDR1 is MGHRA and CDR2 is YSYEKL in the germline V gene. The CDR3 is CASSQGTGGASYNEQFF. For the CDR3, the DNA is TGCGCCAGCAGCCAGGGGACTGGCGGGGCCTCCTACAATGAGCAGTTCTTC.

The gene calls are TRBV5-1 and TRBJ1-2; TRBD1 might be the D (5 bases). The germline V gene has CDR1 SGHRS and CDR2 YFSETQ. The CDR3 totals 13 residues. V lost 2 bases and J 6 bases, leaving 11 bases between the germline ends. CDR3 amino acids: CASSFGGSDGYTF. In DNA, the CDR3 is TGCGCCAGCAGCTTTGGGGGGTCCGATGGCTACACCTTC.

The chain links TRBV7-9 to TRBJ2-7; TRBD2 aligns across 9 bases. Germline CDR1 reads SEHNR; CDR2 reads FQNEAQ (reference sequence). V lost 4 bases, J lost 5 bases, and 9 bases stayed unmatched. CDR3 length: 15 residues. In DNA form, the CDR3 reads TGTGCCAGCAGCTCCCTAGCGGGATTTGCGGACGAGCAGTACTTC. Translation: CASSSLAGFADEQYF.

About this clone: Other DNA sequences in this sample translate to the same CDR3. This rearrangement joins TRBV18 to TRBJ2-5; no reliable D call. Germline CDR1 KGHSH, CDR2 LQKENI. This CDR3 spans 15 amino acids. Trimming cost V 1 base and J 2 bases, with 11 bases left between them. Here the CDR3 reads CASSPLPTTQETQYF. Written as DNA, the CDR3 is TGTGCCAGCTCACCACTCCCAACAACACAAGAGACCCAGTACTTC.

The chain is built from TRBV4-2 and TRBJ2-7; 8 bases are a match to TRBD2. The CDR3 totals 13 residues. The ends lost 5 bases at V and 9 bases at J; junction bases unmatched: 9. Germline CDR1 and CDR2: LGHNA and YNFKEQ. CDR3 amino acids: CASSSIGGLVQYF. Here the CDR3 DNA reads TGTGCCAGCAGCTCCATTGGGGGACTAGTGCAGTACTTC.

The chain links TRBV28 to TRBJ1-5, with D possibly TRBD1 on 5 matching bases. This CDR3 spans 15 amino acids. In germline, CDR1 is MDHEN, CDR2 SYDVKM. V lost 6 bases and J lost 3, with 15 bases in between. This chain's CDR3 is CASSWDPQNNQPQHF. The CDR3 nucleotides read TGTGCCAGCAGCTGGGACCCCCAGAACAATCAGCCCCAGCATTTT.

The V gene is TRBV18, the J gene TRBJ2-1, with unresolved D. Looked up from germline, CDR1 is KGHSH and CDR2 is LQKENI. The CDR3 is 14 residues long. Trimming cost V 0 bases and J 7 bases, with 10 bases left between them. In DNA, the CDR3 is TGTGCCAGCTCACCACCGTTACCGTTAAATGAGCAGTTCTTC. Its protein product is CASSPPLPLNEQFF.

This clone has just a few counts. CDR3 nucleotide sequence: TGTGCCATCACCGGGACAGCCCCCGGGGAGCTGTTTTTT. It codes for CAITGTAPGELFF. This chain links TRBV10-3 with TRBJ2-2; TRBD1 matches at 7 bases. The CDR3 covers 13 residues. Germline V gene sequence: CDR1 ENHRY, CDR2 SYGVKD. Trimming took 7 bases from V and 6 from J; bases not matched to a gene: 5.

The DNA of the CDR3 is TGTGCCAGCAGTTATGGGGCGGACCCAGGCATTCAGTACTTC. Protein: CASSYGADPGIQYF. The chain employs TRBV6-6 and TRBJ2-4; perhaps TRBD1 as D (5 bases). Per germline, CDR1 MNHNY and CDR2 SVGAGI (reference sequence). V was clipped by 3 bases and J by 9 bases, with 15 bases between them. CDR3 length: 14 residues.

By sample share, this clone is medium-sized. CDR3 loop: CASSEEVARGGNTIYF. The DNA for the CDR3 is TGTGCCAGCAGTGAGGAGGTAGCGCGTGGGGGAAACACCATATATTTT. This chain links TRBV2 with TRBJ1-3, with D hard to call. Germline values: CDR1 SNHLY, CDR2 FYNNEI. Trimming cost V 3 bases and J 4 bases, with 16 bases left between them. The CDR3 spans 16 residues.